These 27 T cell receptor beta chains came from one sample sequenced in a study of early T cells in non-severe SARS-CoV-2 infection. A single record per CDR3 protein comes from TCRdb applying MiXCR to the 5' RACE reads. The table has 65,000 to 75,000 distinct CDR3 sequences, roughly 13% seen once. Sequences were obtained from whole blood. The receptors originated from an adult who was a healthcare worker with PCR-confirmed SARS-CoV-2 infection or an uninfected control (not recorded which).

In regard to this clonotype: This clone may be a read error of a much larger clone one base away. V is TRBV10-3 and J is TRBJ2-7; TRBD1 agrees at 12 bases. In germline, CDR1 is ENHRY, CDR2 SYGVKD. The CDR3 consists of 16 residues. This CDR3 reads CAISEYGTGGSYEHYF. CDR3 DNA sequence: TGTGCCATCAGTGAGTATGGGACAGGGGGCTCCTACGAGCACTACTTC.

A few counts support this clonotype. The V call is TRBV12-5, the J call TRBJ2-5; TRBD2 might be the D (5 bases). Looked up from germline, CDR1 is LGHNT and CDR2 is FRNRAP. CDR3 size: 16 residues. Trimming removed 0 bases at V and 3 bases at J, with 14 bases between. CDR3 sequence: CASGLVPAGPKETQYF. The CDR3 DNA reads TGTGCTAGTGGTTTGGTACCTGCGGGTCCTAAAGAGACCCAGTACTTC.

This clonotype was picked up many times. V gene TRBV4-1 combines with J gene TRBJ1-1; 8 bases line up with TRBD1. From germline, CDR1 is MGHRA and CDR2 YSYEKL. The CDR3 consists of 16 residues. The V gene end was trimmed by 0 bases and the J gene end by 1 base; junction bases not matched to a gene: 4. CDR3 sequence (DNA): TGCGCCAGCAGCCAAGACAGGGGGCGAGCGAACACTGAAGCTTTCTTT. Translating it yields CASSQDRGRANTEAFF.

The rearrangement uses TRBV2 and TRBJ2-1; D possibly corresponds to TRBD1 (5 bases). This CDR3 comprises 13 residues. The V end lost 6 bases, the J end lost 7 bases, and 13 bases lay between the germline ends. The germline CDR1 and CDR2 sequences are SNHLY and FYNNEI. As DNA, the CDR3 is TGTGCCAGCAGCTCAAGGACAACTAATGAGCAGTTCTTC. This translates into CASSSRTTNEQFF.

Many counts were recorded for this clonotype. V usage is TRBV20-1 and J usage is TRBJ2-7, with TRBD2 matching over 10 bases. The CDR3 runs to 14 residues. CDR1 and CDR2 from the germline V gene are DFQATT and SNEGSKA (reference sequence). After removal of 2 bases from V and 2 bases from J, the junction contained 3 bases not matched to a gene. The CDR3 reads CSARSSGGTYEQYF. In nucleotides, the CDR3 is TGCAGTGCTAGATCTAGCGGGGGAACCTACGAGCAGTACTTC.

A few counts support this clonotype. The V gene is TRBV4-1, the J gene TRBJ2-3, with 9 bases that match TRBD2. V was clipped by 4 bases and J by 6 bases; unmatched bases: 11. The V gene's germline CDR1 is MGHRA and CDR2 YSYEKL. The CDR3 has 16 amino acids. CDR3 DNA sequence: TGCGCCAGCAGCCCCCGGACAGCGGGGGGCTGGGATACGCAGTATTTT. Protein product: CASSPRTAGGWDTQYF.

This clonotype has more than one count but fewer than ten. CDR3 bases: TGTGCCAGCAGCATGGGGACAGTCAGTGAAAAACTGTTTTTT. Translating gives CASSMGTVSEKLFF. This sequence joins TRBV9 and TRBJ1-4; 7 nucleotides align to TRBD1. The CDR3 runs to 14 residues. CDR1 and CDR2 from the germline V gene are SGDLS and YYNGEE. The junction had 7 bases not matched to a gene; V was cut back by 4 bases and J by 7 bases. The variable domain in full, with the rest retrieved from reference TRBV9 and TRBJ1-4, is DSGVTQTPKHLITATGQRVTLRCSPRSGDLSVYWYQQSLDQGLQFLIQYYNGEERAKGNILERFSAQQFPDLHSELNLSSLELGDSALYFCASSMGTVSEKLFFGSGTQLSVL.

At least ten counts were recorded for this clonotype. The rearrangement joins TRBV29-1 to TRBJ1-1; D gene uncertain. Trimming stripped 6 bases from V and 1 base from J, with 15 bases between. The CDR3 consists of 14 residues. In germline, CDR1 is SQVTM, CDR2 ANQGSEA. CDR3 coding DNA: TGCAGCGTGGCCCCGACAAGAGCGAACACTGAAGCTTTCTTT. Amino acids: CSVAPTRANTEAFF.

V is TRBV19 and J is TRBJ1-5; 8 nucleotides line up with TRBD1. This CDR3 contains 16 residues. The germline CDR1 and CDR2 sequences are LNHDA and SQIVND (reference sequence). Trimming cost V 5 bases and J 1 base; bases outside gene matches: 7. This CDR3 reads CASSSWTGSSNQPQHF. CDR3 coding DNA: TGTGCCAGTAGTTCCTGGACAGGGTCGAGCAATCAGCCCCAGCATTTT.

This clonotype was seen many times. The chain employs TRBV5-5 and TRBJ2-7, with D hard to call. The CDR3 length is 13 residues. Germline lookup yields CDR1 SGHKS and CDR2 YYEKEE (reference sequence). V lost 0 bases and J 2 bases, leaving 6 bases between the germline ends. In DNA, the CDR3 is TGTGCCAGCAGCTTGGAAATCCCCTACGAGCAGTACTTC. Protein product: CASSLEIPYEQYF.

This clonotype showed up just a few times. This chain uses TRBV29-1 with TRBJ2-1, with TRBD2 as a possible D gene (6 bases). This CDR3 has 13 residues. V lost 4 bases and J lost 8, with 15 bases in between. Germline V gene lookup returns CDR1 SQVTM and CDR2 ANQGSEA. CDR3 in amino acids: CSVGLAGWYEQFF. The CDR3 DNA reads TGCAGCGTTGGTCTGGCGGGGTGGTATGAGCAGTTCTTC.

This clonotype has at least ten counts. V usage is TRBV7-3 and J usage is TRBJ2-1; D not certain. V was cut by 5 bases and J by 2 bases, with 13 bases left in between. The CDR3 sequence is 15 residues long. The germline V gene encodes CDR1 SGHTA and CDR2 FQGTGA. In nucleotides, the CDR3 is TGTGCCAGCAGCCCGACCCGAGCCACCTACAATGAGCAGTTCTTC. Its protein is CASSPTRATYNEQFF.

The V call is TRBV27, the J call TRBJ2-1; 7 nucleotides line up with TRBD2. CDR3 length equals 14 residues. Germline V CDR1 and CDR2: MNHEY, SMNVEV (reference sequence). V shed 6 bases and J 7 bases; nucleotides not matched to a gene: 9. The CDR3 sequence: CASSQRLGGNEQFF. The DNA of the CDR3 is TGTGCCAGCAGCCAACGGCTGGGAGGGAATGAGCAGTTCTTC.

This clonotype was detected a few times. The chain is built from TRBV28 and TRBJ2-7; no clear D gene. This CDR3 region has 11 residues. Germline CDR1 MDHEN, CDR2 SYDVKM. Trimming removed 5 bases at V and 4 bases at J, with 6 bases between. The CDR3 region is CASSHFYEQYF. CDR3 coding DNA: TGTGCCAGCAGTCACTTTTACGAGCAGTACTTC.

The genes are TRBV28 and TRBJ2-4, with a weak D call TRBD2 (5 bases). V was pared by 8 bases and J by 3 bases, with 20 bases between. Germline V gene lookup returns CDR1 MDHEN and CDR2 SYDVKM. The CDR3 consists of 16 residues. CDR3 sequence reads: CASRSPEWEIKNIQYF. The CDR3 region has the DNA TGTGCCAGCCGATCACCGGAGTGGGAGATCAAAAACATTCAGTACTTC.

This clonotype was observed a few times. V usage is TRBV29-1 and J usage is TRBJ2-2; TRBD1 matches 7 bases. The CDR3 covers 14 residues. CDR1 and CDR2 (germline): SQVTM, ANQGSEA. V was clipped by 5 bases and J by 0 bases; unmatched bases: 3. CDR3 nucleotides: TGCAGCGTTCTACAGGGGCCGAACACCGGGGAGCTGTTTTTT. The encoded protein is CSVLQGPNTGELFF.

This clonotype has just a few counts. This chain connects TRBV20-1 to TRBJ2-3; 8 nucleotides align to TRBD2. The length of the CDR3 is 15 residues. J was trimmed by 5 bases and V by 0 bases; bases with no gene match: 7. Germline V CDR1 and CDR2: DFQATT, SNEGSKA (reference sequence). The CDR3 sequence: CSARDLPSGGDTQYF. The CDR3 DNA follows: TGCAGTGCTAGAGATCTTCCCAGCGGGGGAGATACGCAGTATTTT.

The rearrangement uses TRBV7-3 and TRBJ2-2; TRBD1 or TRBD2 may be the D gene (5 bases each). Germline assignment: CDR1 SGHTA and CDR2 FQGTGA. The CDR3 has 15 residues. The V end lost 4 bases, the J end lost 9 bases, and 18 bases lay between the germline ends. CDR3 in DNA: TGTGCCAGCAGCTATGAAGGGGCTCAGACTAGGGAGCTGTTTTTT. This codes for CASSYEGAQTRELFF.

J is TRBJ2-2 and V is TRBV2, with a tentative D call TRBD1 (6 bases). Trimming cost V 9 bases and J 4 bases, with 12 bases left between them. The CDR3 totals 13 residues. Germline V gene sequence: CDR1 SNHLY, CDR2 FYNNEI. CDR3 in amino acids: CASTGLGTGELFF. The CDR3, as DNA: TGTGCCAGTACAGGGCTAGGCACCGGGGAGCTGTTTTTT.

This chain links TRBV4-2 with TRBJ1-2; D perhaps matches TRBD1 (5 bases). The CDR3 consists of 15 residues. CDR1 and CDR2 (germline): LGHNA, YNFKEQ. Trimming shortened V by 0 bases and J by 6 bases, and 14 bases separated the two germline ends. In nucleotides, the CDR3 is TGTGCCAGCAGCCAAGATCCCCGGGGGGACGATGGCTACACCTTC. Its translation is CASSQDPRGDDGYTF.

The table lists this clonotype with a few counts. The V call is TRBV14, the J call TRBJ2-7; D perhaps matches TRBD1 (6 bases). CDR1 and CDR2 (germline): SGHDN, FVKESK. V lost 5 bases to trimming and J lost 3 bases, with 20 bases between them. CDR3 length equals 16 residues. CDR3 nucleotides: TGTGCCAGCAGCTTAATACCTGGACAGAGCTTCTACGAGCAGTACTTC. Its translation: CASSLIPGQSFYEQYF.

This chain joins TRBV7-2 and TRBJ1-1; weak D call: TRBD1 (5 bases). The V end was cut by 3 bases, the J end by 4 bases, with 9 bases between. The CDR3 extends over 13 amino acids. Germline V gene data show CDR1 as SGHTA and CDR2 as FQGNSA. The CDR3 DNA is TGTGCCAGCAGCTTCATCGGGGGCACTGAAGCTTTCTTT. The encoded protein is CASSFIGGTEAFF.

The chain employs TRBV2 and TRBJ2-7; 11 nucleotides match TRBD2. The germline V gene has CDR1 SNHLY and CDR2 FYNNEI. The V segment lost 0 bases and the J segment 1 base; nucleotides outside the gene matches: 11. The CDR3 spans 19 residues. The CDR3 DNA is TGTGCCAGCAGTGAAGCGACTTCCGGGACTAGCGGAAATTCCTACGAGCAGTACTTC. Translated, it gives CASSEATSGTSGNSYEQYF.

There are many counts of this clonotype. CDR3 protein: CASSVRGWTEAFF. The CDR3 DNA reads TGTGCCAGCAGCGTGCGGGGATGGACTGAAGCTTTCTTT. The chain couples TRBV11-1 to TRBJ1-1, with D unclear. CDR3 length equals 13 residues. Germline CDR1 and CDR2: SGHAT and FQDESV (reference sequence). Trimming stripped 5 bases from V and 5 bases from J, with 12 bases between.

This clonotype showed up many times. The CDR3 coding sequence is TGCAGCGCGGACAGGGGGGGTGAAGAGACCCAGTACTTC. The encoded protein is CSADRGGEETQYF. This rearrangement joins TRBV29-1 to TRBJ2-5, with 10 bases aligning to TRBD1. CDR1 is SQVTM, CDR2 ANQGSEA, per germline. V was clipped by 7 bases and J by 3 bases; unmatched bases: 5. The CDR3 extends over 13 amino acids.

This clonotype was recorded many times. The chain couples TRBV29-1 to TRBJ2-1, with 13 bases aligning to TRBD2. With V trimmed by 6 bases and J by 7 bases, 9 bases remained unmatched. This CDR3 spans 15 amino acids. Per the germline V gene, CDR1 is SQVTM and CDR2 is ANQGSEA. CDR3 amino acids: CSVSGTSGIGNEQFF. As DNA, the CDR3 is TGCAGCGTCTCCGGGACTAGCGGGATTGGGAATGAGCAGTTCTTC.

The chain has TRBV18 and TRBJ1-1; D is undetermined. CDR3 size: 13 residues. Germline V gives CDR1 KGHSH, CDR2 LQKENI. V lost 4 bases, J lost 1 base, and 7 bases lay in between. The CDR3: CASSQDENTEAFF. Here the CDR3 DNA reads TGTGCCAGCTCACAAGACGAGAACACTGAAGCTTTCTTT.